The rows below give T cell receptor beta chains drawn from one sample of a study of blood T cell repertoires in COVID-19. Measured with immunoSEQ multiplex PCR; TCRdb has only the in-frame clones, and not every one. The sample comprises under 200,000 clones, 80% to 90% of which are singletons, and around 8.2% rests with the top ten. Input material: peripheral blood. The receptors derive from a man aged 60-69 years with acute or convalescent COVID-19. Each CDR3 is given with its conserved first and last residue. A D gene is named only where the DNA matches it firmly. Part of the rows lack a size; the others show once, few, many or a class for expanded clones.

v_gene	d_gene	abundance	j_gene	CDR3aa	CDR3nt
TRBV3-1/TRBV3-2	NA	NA	TRBJ1-3	CASSQVSAAGIYF	TGTGCCAGCAGCCAGGTATCCGCCGCAGGCATATATTTT
TRBV2	NA	NA	TRBJ2-2	CASSERQGNTGELFF	TGTGCCAGCAGCGAACGTCAGGGCAACACCGGGGAGCTGTTTTTT
TRBV10-3	NA	NA	TRBJ1-1	CATNTGERNTEAFF	TGTGCCACCAACACAGGTGAGAGGAACACTGAAGCTTTCTTT
TRBV6-5	NA	NA	TRBJ2-1	CASSYSLNEQFF	TGTGCCAGCAGTTACTCCTTAAATGAGCAGTTCTTC
TRBV2	NA	NA	TRBJ2-7	CASKYRGAIEQYF	TGTGCCAGCAAGTACCGGGGGGCTATCGAGCAGTACTTC
TRBV2	TRBD2	NA	TRBJ2-5	CASRREQGLETQYF	TGTGCCAGCAGGCGGGAGCAGGGTTTGGAGACCCAGTACTTC
TRBV27	TRBD1	NA	TRBJ1-2	CASSWTGGNYGYTF	TGTGCCAGCAGTTGGACAGGGGGTAACTATGGCTACACCTTC
TRBV6-4	TRBD2	NA	TRBJ2-5	CASSDRYRTSGGGTQYF	TGTGCCAGCAGTGATCGGTACAGGACTAGCGGGGGGGGGACCCAGTACTTC
TRBV11-3	TRBD1	NA	TRBJ1-1	CASSLGGQNEAFF	TGTGCCAGCAGCCTAGGGGGACAGAATGAAGCTTTCTTT
TRBV28	TRBD2	NA	TRBJ2-3	CASSSASGSTDTQYF	TGTGCCAGCAGTTCGGCTAGCGGGAGCACAGATACGCAGTATTTT
TRBV6-1	NA	NA	TRBJ1-4	CASSEFRSGGSEKLFF	TGTGCCAGCAGTGAATTCCGGTCCGGGGGGAGTGAAAAACTGTTTTTT
TRBV6-5	NA	NA	TRBJ2-7	CASSYMGRPYF	TGTGCCAGCAGTTACATGGGGCGACCGTACTTC
TRBV5-1	TRBD1	few	TRBJ1-6	CASSSGGSRNSPLHF	TGCGCCAGCAGCTCAGGGGGCAGTAGGAATTCACCCCTCCACTTT
TRBV5-4	TRBD1	NA	TRBJ1-4	CASSSSRDRGRSEKLFF	TGTGCCAGCAGCTCGTCCCGGGACAGGGGGCGGAGTGAAAAACTGTTTTTT
TRBV4-1	TRBD1	few	TRBJ2-2	CASSQGTGMTGELFF	TGCGCCAGCAGCCAAGGGACAGGGATGACCGGGGAGCTGTTTTTT
TRBV7-3	NA	few	TRBJ1-2	CASSLRPGSPNYGYTF	TGTGCCAGCAGCTTAAGACCCGGGAGTCCTAACTATGGCTACACCTTC
TRBV5-1	NA	NA	TRBJ2-2	CASSLETPLTGELFF	TGCGCCAGCAGCTTGGAGACTCCTCTCACCGGGGAGCTGTTTTTT
TRBV28	NA	NA	TRBJ1-5	CASSFWQSNQPQHF	TGTGCCAGCAGTTTTTGGCAGAGCAATCAGCCCCAGCATTTT
TRBV5-4	NA	NA	TRBJ2-1	CASSLSRGPTAYNEQFF	TGTGCCAGCAGCTTGAGCCGAGGGCCTACAGCCTACAATGAGCAGTTCTTC
TRBV15	TRBD1	NA	TRBJ2-7	CATSGRQGAGYEQYF	TGTGCCACCAGCGGGAGACAGGGGGCAGGGTACGAGCAGTACTTC
TRBV25-1	NA	NA	TRBJ2-2	CATTGELFF	TGTGCCACTACCGGGGAGCTGTTTTTT
TRBV9	TRBD2	NA	TRBJ2-5	CASSVGGGTYQETQYF	TGTGCCAGCAGCGTAGGGGGAGGGACGTACCAAGAGACCCAGTACTTC
TRBV19	TRBD1	NA	TRBJ1-1	CASNDRVNTEAFF	TGTGCCAGTAATGACAGGGTGAACACTGAAGCTTTCTTT
TRBV3-1/TRBV3-2	NA	NA	TRBJ1-3	CASSAAGAVSGNTIYF	TGTGCCAGCAGCGCCGCTGGGGCAGTCTCTGGAAACACCATATATTTT
TRBV7-3	TRBD1	NA	TRBJ2-3	CASSVGPRQGTDTQYF	TGTGCCAGCAGCGTAGGACCCCGACAGGGAACAGATACGCAGTATTTT
TRBV28	TRBD1	few	TRBJ2-7	CASRVPGTGGFNEQYF	TGTGCCAGCAGGGTCCCCGGGACAGGGGGCTTCAACGAGCAGTACTTC
TRBV2	NA	NA	TRBJ2-5	CASTGEGGAQETQYF	TGTGCCAGCACCGGAGAGGGGGGGGCCCAAGAGACCCAGTACTTC
TRBV30	TRBD2	NA	TRBJ2-5	CAWSLRGGRQETQYF	TGTGCCTGGAGTCTCCGGGGCGGGAGGCAAGAGACCCAGTACTTC
TRBV18	NA	NA	TRBJ2-5	CASSHSLAPQETQYF	TGTGCCAGCTCACACTCGCTAGCGCCCCAAGAGACCCAGTACTTC
TRBV5-5	NA	NA	TRBJ2-5	CASSSAEGETQYF	TGTGCCAGCAGCTCCGCGGAAGGAGAGACCCAGTACTTC
TRBV25-1	NA	once	TRBJ1-6	CASSEYRENNSPLHF	TGTGCCAGCAGTGAGTACCGGGAGAATAATTCACCCCTCCACTTT
TRBV28	TRBD1	NA	TRBJ1-4	CASSLVLGGAASNEKLFF	TGTGCCAGCAGTTTGGTATTAGGGGGCGCGGCCAGTAATGAAAAACTGTTTTTT
TRBV6-1	NA	NA	TRBJ1-5	CASSATATGSNQPQHF	TGTGCCAGCAGTGCGACCGCAACAGGGAGCAATCAGCCCCAGCATTTT
TRBV29-1	NA	NA	TRBJ2-7	CSVRQAGMHYEQYF	TGCAGCGTTCGCCAGGCAGGGATGCACTACGAGCAGTACTTC
TRBV15	NA	NA	TRBJ1-6	CATSRDRGFPLHF	TGTGCCACCAGCAGAGATCGGGGATTCCCCCTCCACTTT
TRBV28	TRBD1	NA	TRBJ1-4	CASSLGGQGSEKLFF	TGTGCCAGCAGTTTAGGTGGACAGGGGAGTGAAAAACTGTTTTTT
TRBV6-5	TRBD2	NA	TRBJ2-1	CASGGSSYNEQFF	TGTGCCAGCGGCGGGAGCTCCTACAATGAGCAGTTCTTC
TRBV20-1	TRBD2	once	TRBJ2-1	CSASWWREGNEQFF	TGCAGTGCGAGTTGGTGGCGGGAGGGGAATGAGCAGTTCTTC
TRBV27	TRBD2	NA	TRBJ2-2	CASSLLGLADRATGELFF	TGTGCCAGCAGTTTACTTGGACTAGCGGACCGAGCCACCGGGGAGCTGTTTTTT
TRBV2	TRBD1	NA	TRBJ1-2	CASRYRDRGYGYTF	TGTGCCAGCAGATACCGGGACAGGGGCTATGGCTACACCTTC
TRBV7-3	NA	NA	TRBJ1-5	CASSLEEGQPQHF	TGTGCCAGCAGCTTAGAGGAAGGACAGCCCCAGCATTTT
TRBV5-3	TRBD1	NA	TRBJ1-4	CARRSEGGRGWEKLFF	TGTGCCAGAAGATCAGAAGGGGGCAGGGGGTGGGAAAAACTGTTTTTT
TRBV28	NA	NA	TRBJ1-1	CASSFFQGGGRVRAFF	TGTGCCAGCAGTTTTTTCCAGGGAGGGGGTAGGGTAAGGGCTTTCTTT